Listed here are 26 T cell receptor beta chains from one sample, sequenced in a study of T-cell memory formation after mild COVID-19. TCRdb used MiXCR to reprocess the 5' RACE reads, holding one entry per CDR3 protein. This sample has 380,000 or so distinct CDR3 sequences, with roughly 13% found just once. The sample comprised PBMCs or a T cell subset sorted from them (not recorded which). The receptor source for this set is a man in his late teens or twenties who had mild COVID-19 (a few samples of this study predate the infection). Cell type and time point are not known.

The J gene is TRBJ1-1, the V gene TRBV10-2, with D tentatively TRBD1 (6 bases). The length of the CDR3 is 14 residues. V lost 3 bases, J lost 6 bases, and 14 bases lay in between. Germline CDR1 is WSHSY and CDR2 is SAAADI. The chain's CDR3 is CASSDRGARAEAFF. CDR3 bases: TGCGCCAGCAGTGATCGGGGGGCAAGGGCTGAAGCTTTCTTT.

The J gene is TRBJ1-1, the V gene TRBV24-1; no clear D. V lost 1 base to trimming and J lost 5 bases, with 7 bases between them. This CDR3 has 13 residues. Looked up from germline, CDR1 is KGHDR and CDR2 is SFDVKD. CDR3 nucleotide sequence: TGTGCCACCAGTGATTTTGAGGGAACTGAAGCTTTCTTT. Translating gives CATSDFEGTEAFF.

CDR3: CAISPTGYEQYV. CDR3 in DNA: TGTGCCATCAGTCCGACAGGCTACGAGCAGTACGTC. This chain connects TRBV10-3 to TRBJ2-7; the D gene is possibly TRBD1 (6 bases). Germline values: CDR1 ENHRY, CDR2 SYGVKD. The CDR3 is 12 residues long. Between the trimmed V and J ends, which lost 5 bases and 3 bases, there was a span of 8 bases.

The chain employs TRBV12-3 or TRBV12-4 and TRBJ2-5; 8 nucleotides match TRBD2. V lost 2 bases to trimming and J lost 1 base; unmatched junction nucleotides: 3. The CDR3 covers 15 residues. CDR3 protein: CASSLRRGAQETQYF. The CDR3 nucleotides are TGTGCCAGCAGTTTAAGGCGGGGGGCCCAAGAGACCCAGTACTTC.

This clonotype has a handful of counts. The rearrangement uses TRBV15 and TRBJ2-2, with 8 bases that match TRBD1. The CDR3 extends over 16 amino acids. The V gene's germline CDR1 is LNHNV and CDR2 YYDKDF (reference sequence). V lost 6 bases and J lost 6; bases outside the gene matches: 12. This chain's CDR3 is CATRRTGIGYAGELFF. CDR3 nucleotide sequence: TGTGCCACCAGACGGACAGGGATTGGTTACGCCGGGGAGCTGTTTTTT.

The rearrangement joins TRBV6-2 or TRBV6-3 to TRBJ2-2; 11 positions agree with TRBD2. CDR3 length: 16 amino acids. J was trimmed by 5 bases and V by 7 bases; bases with no gene match: 9. From germline, CDR1 is MNHEY and CDR2 SVGEGT. CDR3 sequence: CASKGTSGGPTGELFF. The CDR3 bases are TGTGCCAGCAAGGGAACTAGCGGGGGACCTACCGGGGAGCTGTTTTTT.

The chain combines TRBV4-1 with TRBJ1-5; D possibly corresponds to TRBD1 (6 bases). The CDR3 runs 16 residues. CDR1 is MGHRA and CDR2 is YSYEKL in the germline V gene. Deletions cut 3 bases from V and 1 base from J, with 13 bases between. CDR3 in DNA: TGCGCCAGCAGCCATACGACGGACAGAAGCAATCAGCCCCAGCATTTT. This encodes CASSHTTDRSNQPQHF.

This clonotype was found a few times. The chain recombines TRBV9 with TRBJ2-2; D possibly matches TRBD1 or TRBD2 (5 bases each). CDR3 length equals 17 residues. Germline loops: CDR1 SGDLS, CDR2 YYNGEE. V lost 0 bases to trimming and J lost 6 bases, with 18 bases between them. CDR3 amino acids: CASSVGGLEGAPGELFF. Written as DNA, the CDR3 is TGTGCCAGCAGCGTAGGGGGGTTAGAGGGCGCGCCCGGGGAGCTGTTTTTT.

This clonotype was seen a few times. V gene TRBV6-2 or TRBV6-3 combines with J gene TRBJ1-5; a weak D match, TRBD1 (5 bases). The germline CDR1 and CDR2 sequences are MNHEY and SVGEGT. The length of the CDR3 is 14 residues. The germline V and J ends were trimmed by 6 bases and 8 bases, with 17 bases remaining between them. CDR3 DNA: TGTGCCAGCAGACCTGCCGGGGGAAGAAAGCCCCAGCATTTT. It is translated as CASRPAGGRKPQHF.

The chain couples TRBV7-9 to TRBJ2-2, with D possibly being TRBD1 (5 bases). Between the trimmed V and J ends, which lost 9 bases and 6 bases, there was a span of 14 bases. Germline CDR1 SEHNR, CDR2 FQNEAQ (reference sequence). The CDR3 has 13 amino acids. The CDR3 nucleotides read TGTGCCAGTCGACTCAGGGTCGCCGGGGAGCTGTTTTTT. Protein: CASRLRVAGELFF.

The V call is TRBV10-3, the J call TRBJ2-3; TRBD2 agrees at 11 bases. Germline V gives CDR1 ENHRY, CDR2 SYGVKD. V gave up 4 bases and J gave up 2 bases; unmatched junction bases: 14. This CDR3 region has 19 residues. The CDR3 protein is CAISAPSTTGLAATDTQYF. The CDR3, as DNA: TGTGCCATCAGTGCCCCCTCCACTACGGGACTAGCGGCCACAGATACGCAGTATTTT.

This clonotype was counted a few times. J is TRBJ2-1 and V is TRBV12-5; no clear D. The CDR3 spans 13 residues. In germline, CDR1 is LGHNT, CDR2 FRNRAP. Trimming pared 1 base from V and 6 bases from J, leaving 7 bases between. The CDR3 DNA is TGTGCTAGTGGTTTGGGGGCCTCCAATGAGCAGTTCTTC. Translating it yields CASGLGASNEQFF. Using reference TRBV12-5 and TRBJ2-1 for the parts outside the CDR3, the full variable domain is DARVTQTPRHKVTEMGQEVTMRCQPILGHNTVFWYRQTMMQGLELLAYFRNRAPLDDSGMPKDRFSAEMPDATLATLKIQPSEPRDSAVYFCASGLGASNEQFFGPGTRLTVL.

This clonotype has ten or more counts. The V and J genes are TRBV5-6 and TRBJ2-3; the match to TRBD2 covers 14 bases. Germline V gives CDR1 SGHDT, CDR2 YYEEEE. The CDR3 sequence is 16 residues long. V was pared by 5 bases and J by 5 bases, with 7 bases of the junction left unmatched. This CDR3 reads CASSPPGLAGVDTQYF. In nucleotides, the CDR3 is TGTGCCAGCAGTCCTCCGGGACTAGCGGGGGTAGATACGCAGTATTTT.

The CDR3 DNA sequence: TGTGCCAGCAGCGTAGGGGACAGACTAGGGGACACTGAAGCTTTCTTT. Its translation is CASSVGDRLGDTEAFF. The J gene is TRBJ1-1, the V gene TRBV9, with TRBD1 matching 7 bases. J was trimmed by 3 bases and V by 0 bases; bases with no gene match: 8. Per germline, CDR1 SGDLS and CDR2 YYNGEE. CDR3 size: 16 residues.

This clonotype was recorded many times. The chain combines TRBV4-3 with TRBJ2-1; 12 bases line up with TRBD2. The CDR3 extends over 16 amino acids. The germline CDR1 and CDR2 sequences are LGHNA and YSLEER. V was pared by 3 bases and J by 6 bases, with 6 bases of the junction left unmatched. The CDR3 here is CASSQRLAGVGNEQFF. CDR3 DNA sequence: TGCGCCAGCAGCCAGCGACTAGCGGGGGTCGGCAATGAGCAGTTCTTC.

This clonotype has a handful of counts. The chain recombines TRBV6-5 with TRBJ2-7; no firm D call. Germline values: CDR1 MNHEY, CDR2 SVGAGI. CDR3 length: 13 residues. Trimming cost V 8 bases and J 3 bases, with 14 bases left between them. CDR3: CASQRAINYEQYV. The CDR3 DNA follows: TGTGCCAGCCAAAGGGCGATCAACTACGAGCAGTACGTC.

This clonotype was detected only a few times. The gene calls are TRBV5-1 and TRBJ2-7; possible D gene TRBD1, 6 bases. The CDR3 totals 15 residues. V shed 0 bases and J shed 0 bases, with 10 bases lying between them. Germline V gives CDR1 SGHRS, CDR2 YFSETQ. CDR3 in amino acids: CASSLVPGVSYEQYF. Here the CDR3 DNA reads TGCGCCAGCAGCTTGGTGCCAGGGGTCTCCTACGAGCAGTACTTC.

This clonotype was seen more than once but under ten times. The chain uses TRBV12-3 or TRBV12-4 and TRBJ1-3; the D gene is possibly TRBD1 (6 bases). V was pared by 7 bases and J by 2 bases, with 9 bases between. This CDR3 spans 13 amino acids. CDR3: CASKDSAGNTIYF. CDR3 DNA sequence: TGTGCCAGCAAGGACAGCGCTGGAAACACCATATATTTT.

J is TRBJ1-2 and V is TRBV7-2, with a weak D call TRBD1 (6 bases). This CDR3 has 15 amino acids. Germline CDR1 is SGHTA and CDR2 is FQGNSA. Deletions cut 5 bases from V and 0 bases from J, with 13 bases between. The DNA of the CDR3 is TGTGCCAGCAGCCCGCAGGGGACGTCTAACTATGGCTACACCTTC. Encoded protein: CASSPQGTSNYGYTF.

Only a few counts were recorded for this clonotype. This rearrangement joins TRBV5-1 to TRBJ1-4, with D unresolved. Germline V lookup: CDR1 SGHRS, CDR2 YFSETQ. Trimming left V 0 bases short and J 0 bases short, with 6 bases between. The CDR3 covers 15 residues. CDR3 residues: CASSLASSTNEKLFF. CDR3 coding DNA: TGCGCCAGCAGCTTGGCTTCTTCAACTAATGAAAAACTGTTTTTT.

CDR3 in amino acids: CASSQARGRSSGNTIYF. Here the CDR3 DNA reads TGCGCCAGCAGCCAAGCCAGGGGGAGATCATCTGGAAACACCATATATTTT. V is TRBV4-1 and J is TRBJ1-3; 7 bases fit TRBD1. CDR1 and CDR2 (germline): MGHRA, YSYEKL. After removal of 1 base from V and 1 base from J, the junction contained 7 bases not matched to a gene. CDR3 length: 17 amino acids.

The genes are TRBV7-3 and TRBJ2-2; D might be TRBD1 (6 bases). From germline, CDR1 is SGHTA and CDR2 FQGTGA. This CDR3 region has 16 residues. Trimming pared 2 bases from V and 0 bases from J, leaving 10 bases between. The CDR3 DNA is TGTGCCAGCAGCTTACAACAGGGAGCGAACACCGGGGAGCTGTTTTTT. This gives the protein CASSLQQGANTGELFF.

The chain employs TRBV5-1 and TRBJ2-5; D ambiguous. From germline, CDR1 is SGHRS and CDR2 YFSETQ. Trimming removed 4 bases from V and 3 bases from J, with 4 bases in between. The length of the CDR3 is 11 residues. The CDR3 DNA follows: TGCGCCAGCAGCATAAAAGAGACCCAGTACTTC. It translates to CASSIKETQYF. Looking up the rest from reference TRBV5-1 and TRBJ2-5 gives the full variable domain: KAGVTQTPRYLIKTRGQQVTLSCSPISGHRSVSWYQQTPGQGLQFLFEYFSETQRNKGNFPGRFSGRQFSNSRSEMNVSTLELGDSALYLCASSIKETQYFGPGTRLLVL.

This clonotype has more than one count but fewer than ten. The chain is built from TRBV10-3 and TRBJ2-7, with TRBD2 matching over 8 bases. Germline assignment: CDR1 ENHRY and CDR2 SYGVKD. This CDR3 is built from 14 residues. V trimming: 6 bases; J trimming: 0 bases; junction bases outside the gene matches: 4. The CDR3 protein is CAISPGTSSYEQYF. The CDR3 coding sequence is TGTGCCATCAGCCCCGGGACTAGCTCCTACGAGCAGTACTTC.

V is TRBV6-2 or TRBV6-3 and J is TRBJ1-5; D uncertain. Trimming pared 2 bases from V and 7 bases from J, leaving 9 bases between. The CDR3 sequence is 13 residues long. Germline V lookup: CDR1 MNHEY, CDR2 SVGEGT. CDR3 protein: CASSYNTNQPQHF. The CDR3 nucleotides read TGTGCCAGCAGTTACAACACGAACCAGCCCCAGCATTTT.

The chain combines TRBV24-1 with TRBJ1-1, with D possibly matching TRBD1 (5 bases). This CDR3 has 16 residues. Between the trimmed V and J ends, which lost 5 bases and 0 bases, there was a span of 15 bases. Germline-derived CDR1 and CDR2 are KGHDR and SFDVKD. CDR3 bases: TGTGCCACCAGTGTACCTTCCGGGGGAATGAACACTGAAGCTTTCTTT. Amino acid sequence: CATSVPSGGMNTEAFF.